This T cell receptor (beta chain) was captured by sequencing in a study of beta chain features in type 1 diabetes. Study as a whole: All samples together contributed 95 million to 110 million sorted cells for examination.

Looked up from germline, CDR1 is SEHNR and CDR2 is FQNEAQ (reference sequence). With V trimmed by 5 bases and J by 5 bases, 11 bases remained unmatched. The CDR3 length is 18 residues. On this clone: Antigen unknown.

The authors sorted CD4+ naive, central memory, regulatory and stem cell-like memory cells via CD45RO/CCR7/CD25/CD127/CD95/CD27. Purity exceeding 95% was reached by all sorted populations. Study results and limitations: Researchers report that Type 1 diabetes patients had moderately but significantly shorter TCRB CDR3s across all four CD4+ subsets.

Every bit of the isolated RNA underwent reverse transcription, so sequencing read expressed TCRB transcripts. The repertoire was sequenced with immunoSEQ multiplex PCR; TCRdb's copy has only in-frame clones and lacks some. The data hold 150,000 to 200,000 clones, with roughly 9% observed a single time. The genes are TRBV7-9 and TRBJ2-5, with 16 positions matching TRBD2. Sample: central memory CD4+ T cells from blood. The sequence was collected from a young woman in good health. CDR3 protein: CASSLGLAGGAFRETQYF. The CDR3 DNA follows: TGTGCCAGCAGCCTGGGACTAGCGGGGGGGGCCTTCCGGGAGACCCAGTACTTC.